Detailed here is one T cell receptor beta chain. This sample stems from a study of glioma-infiltrating T cells after dendritic cell vaccination. Study in general: Autologous tumor lysate was loaded overnight onto monocyte-derived dendritic cells grown less than 8 days with IL-4 and GM-CSF.

Only in-frame clones appear in the TCRdb table, and some are missing; sequencing was by immunoSEQ multiplex PCR. Altogether around 60,000 clones are present, 86% being singletons, with the ten largest covering roughly 11%. The time point: after dendritic cell vaccination, including at tumor progression/relapse. Isocitrate dehydrogenase mutation was absent in all glioblastoma patients. This CDR3 has 16 amino acids. Unmatched junction bases numbered 6, after V lost 5 bases and J lost 0 bases. Germline V gene data show CDR1 as SGHVS and CDR2 as FQNEAQ. The chain uses TRBV7-8 and TRBJ2-4, with TRBD1 identical over 8 bases. Specimen: blood, collected after dendritic cell vaccination. This receptor was identified in a human donor with glioblastoma. In DNA form, the CDR3 reads TGTGCCAGCAGCACCAACCAGGGGGCAGCCAAAAACATTCAGTACTTC. Protein product: CASSTNQGAAKNIQYF.